The clone carrying this TCR beta chain was picked up a small number of times. Antigen unknown. Quantitative barcoded 5'-RACE was used to prepare TCR beta libraries. TCRdb recomputed calls from the 5' RACE reads with MiXCR, one row per CDR3 protein. The sample includes roughly 670,000 distinct CDR3 sequences, under 20% of them seen just once. This entry is derived from a study of CD8 T cells in ankylosing spondylitis. Overall study findings and caveats: The clones that were linked to disease were reported to be significantly enriched in matched synovial fluid samples from ankylosing spondylitis patients. Disease-associated clones were CD8+ and fairly uncommon in peripheral blood. Some motif variants were previously reported in reactive arthritis synovial fluid and blood. Ankylosing spondylitis blood seemed to carry a telltale TCR beta motif made of fewer than ten highly homologous variants.

CDR1 is SGHRS and CDR2 is YFSETQ in the germline V gene. The CDR3 contains 14 residues. Trimming stripped 7 bases from V and 0 bases from J, with 12 bases between. Sequencing was performed on blood, either unsorted or a sorted T cell fraction (not recorded which). This receptor was taken from a male donor with ankylosing spondylitis. The V gene is TRBV5-1, the J gene TRBJ2-3; D is uncertain. CDR3 region: CASGQIPSTDTQYF. The DNA of the CDR3 is TGCGCCAGCGGTCAGATTCCTAGCACAGATACGCAGTATTTT.